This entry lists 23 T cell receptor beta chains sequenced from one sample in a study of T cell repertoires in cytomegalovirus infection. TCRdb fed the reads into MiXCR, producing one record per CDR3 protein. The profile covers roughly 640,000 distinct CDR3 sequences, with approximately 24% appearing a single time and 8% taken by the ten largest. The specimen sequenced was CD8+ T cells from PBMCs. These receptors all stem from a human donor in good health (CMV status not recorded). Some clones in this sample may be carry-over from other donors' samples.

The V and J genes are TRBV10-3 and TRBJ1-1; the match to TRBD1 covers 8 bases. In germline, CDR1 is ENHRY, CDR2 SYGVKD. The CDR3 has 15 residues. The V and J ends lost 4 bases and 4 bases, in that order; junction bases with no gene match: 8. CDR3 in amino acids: CAISGVQGGGTEAFF. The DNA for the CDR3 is TGTGCCATCAGTGGTGTACAGGGGGGAGGCACTGAAGCTTTCTTT.

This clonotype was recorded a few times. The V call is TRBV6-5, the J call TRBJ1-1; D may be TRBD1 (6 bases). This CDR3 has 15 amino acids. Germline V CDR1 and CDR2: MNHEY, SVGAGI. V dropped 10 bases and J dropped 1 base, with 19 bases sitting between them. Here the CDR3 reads CATHRRDIGNTEAFF. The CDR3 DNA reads TGTGCCACCCACCGGAGGGACATTGGGAACACTGAAGCTTTCTTT.

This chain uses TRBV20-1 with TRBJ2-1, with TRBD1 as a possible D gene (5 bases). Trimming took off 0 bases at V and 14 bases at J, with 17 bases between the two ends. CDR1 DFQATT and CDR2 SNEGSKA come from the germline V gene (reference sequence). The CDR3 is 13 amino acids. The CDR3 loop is CSARDFEQGWEFF. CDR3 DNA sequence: TGCAGTGCTAGAGATTTCGAGCAGGGCTGGGAGTTCTTC.

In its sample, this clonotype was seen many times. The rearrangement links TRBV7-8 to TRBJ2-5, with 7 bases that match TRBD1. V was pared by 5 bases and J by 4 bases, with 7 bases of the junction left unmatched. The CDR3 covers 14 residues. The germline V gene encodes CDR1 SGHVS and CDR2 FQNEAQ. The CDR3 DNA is TGTGCCAGCAGCCACCTGACAGGGATAGAGACCCAGTACTTC. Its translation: CASSHLTGIETQYF.

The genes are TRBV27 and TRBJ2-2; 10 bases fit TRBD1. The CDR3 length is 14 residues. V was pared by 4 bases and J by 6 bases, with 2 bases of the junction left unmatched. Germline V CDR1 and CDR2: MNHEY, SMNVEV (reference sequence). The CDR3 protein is CASSSGTGAGELFF. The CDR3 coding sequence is TGTGCCAGCAGTTCCGGGACAGGGGCCGGGGAGCTGTTTTTT.

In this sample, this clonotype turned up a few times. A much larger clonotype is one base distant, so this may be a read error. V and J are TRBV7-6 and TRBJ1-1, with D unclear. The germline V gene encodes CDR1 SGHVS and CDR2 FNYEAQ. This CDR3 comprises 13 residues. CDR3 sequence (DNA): TGTGTCAGCAGCTTAGGCCGGGTCACTGAAGCTTTCTTT. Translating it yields CVSSLGRVTEAFF.

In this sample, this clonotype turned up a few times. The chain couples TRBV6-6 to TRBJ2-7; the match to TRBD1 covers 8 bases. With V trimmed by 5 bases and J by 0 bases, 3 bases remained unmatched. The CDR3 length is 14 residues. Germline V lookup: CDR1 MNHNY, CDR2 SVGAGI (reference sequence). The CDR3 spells CASSPGGGSYEQYF. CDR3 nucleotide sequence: TGTGCCAGCAGTCCAGGGGGCGGCTCCTACGAGCAGTACTTC.

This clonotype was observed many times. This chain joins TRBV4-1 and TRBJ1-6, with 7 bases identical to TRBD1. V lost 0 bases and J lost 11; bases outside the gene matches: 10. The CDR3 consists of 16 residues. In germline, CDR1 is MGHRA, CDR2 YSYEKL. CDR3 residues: CASSQEFRAGGPPLHF. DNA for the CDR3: TGCGCCAGCAGCCAAGAATTCAGGGCAGGGGGTCCACCCCTCCACTTT.

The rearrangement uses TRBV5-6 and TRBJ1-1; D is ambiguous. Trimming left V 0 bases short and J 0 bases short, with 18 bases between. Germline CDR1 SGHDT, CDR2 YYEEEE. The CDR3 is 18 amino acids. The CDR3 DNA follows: TGTGCCAGCAGCTTGGCCTGGAGCTCCCCGGACCTGAACACTGAAGCTTTCTTT. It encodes CASSLAWSSPDLNTEAFF.

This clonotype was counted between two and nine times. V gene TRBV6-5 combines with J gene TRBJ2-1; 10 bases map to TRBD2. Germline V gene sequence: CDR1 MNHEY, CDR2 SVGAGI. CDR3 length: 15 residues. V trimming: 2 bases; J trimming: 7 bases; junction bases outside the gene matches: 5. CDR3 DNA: TGTGCCAGCAGTTACGGGCTAGCGGGGGCTAATGAGCAGTTCTTC. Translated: CASSYGLAGANEQFF.

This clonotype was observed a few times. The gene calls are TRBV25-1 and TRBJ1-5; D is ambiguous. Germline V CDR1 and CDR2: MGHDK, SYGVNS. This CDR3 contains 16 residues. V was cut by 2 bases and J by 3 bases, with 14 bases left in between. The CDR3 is CASSESTEALNQPQHF. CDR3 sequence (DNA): TGTGCCAGCAGTGAAAGCACCGAAGCCCTCAATCAGCCCCAGCATTTT.

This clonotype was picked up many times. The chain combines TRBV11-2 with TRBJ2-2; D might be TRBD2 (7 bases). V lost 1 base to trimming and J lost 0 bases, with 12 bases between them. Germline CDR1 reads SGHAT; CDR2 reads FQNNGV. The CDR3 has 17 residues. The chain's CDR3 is CASSLVSGGPNTGELFF. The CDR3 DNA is TGTGCCAGCAGCTTAGTGTCCGGGGGGCCGAACACCGGGGAGCTGTTTTTT.

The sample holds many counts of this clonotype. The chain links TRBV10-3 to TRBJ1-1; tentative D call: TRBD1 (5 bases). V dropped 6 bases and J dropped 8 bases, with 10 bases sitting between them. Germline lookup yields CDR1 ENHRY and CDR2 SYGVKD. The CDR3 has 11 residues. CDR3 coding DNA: TGTGCCATCAGAAAGGGGCCAGAAGCTTTCTTT. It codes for CAIRKGPEAFF.

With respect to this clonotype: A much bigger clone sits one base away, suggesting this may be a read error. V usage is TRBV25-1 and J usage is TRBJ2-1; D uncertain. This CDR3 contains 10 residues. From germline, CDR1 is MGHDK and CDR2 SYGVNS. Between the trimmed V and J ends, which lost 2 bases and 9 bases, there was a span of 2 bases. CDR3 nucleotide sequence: TGTGCCAGCAGTGAAATTGAGCAGTTCTTC. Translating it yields CASSEIEQFF.

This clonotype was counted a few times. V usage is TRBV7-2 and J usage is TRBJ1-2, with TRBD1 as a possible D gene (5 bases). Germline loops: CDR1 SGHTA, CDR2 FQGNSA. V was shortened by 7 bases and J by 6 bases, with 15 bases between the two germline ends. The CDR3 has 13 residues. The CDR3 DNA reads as TGTGCCAGCACCTTTTTGGGGGGGGATGGCTACACCTTC. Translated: CASTFLGGDGYTF.

This CDR3 is CASSSSIPRIAGYTDTQHF. CDR3 bases: TGTGCCAGCAGCTCGTCGATACCTCGCATAGCGGGGTATACCGATACGCAGCATTTT. This sequence joins TRBV5-5 and TRBJ2-3, with no clear D. The J call may be in error: the DNA end matches TRBJ1-5 better. Germline values: CDR1 SGHKS, CDR2 YYEKEE (reference sequence). The CDR3 length is 19 residues.

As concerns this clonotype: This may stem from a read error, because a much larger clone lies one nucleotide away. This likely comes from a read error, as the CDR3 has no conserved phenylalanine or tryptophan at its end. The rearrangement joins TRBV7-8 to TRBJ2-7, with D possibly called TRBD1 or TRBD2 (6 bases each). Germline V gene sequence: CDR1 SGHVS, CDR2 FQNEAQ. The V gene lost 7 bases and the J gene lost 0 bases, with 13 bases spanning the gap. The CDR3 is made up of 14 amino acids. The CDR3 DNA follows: TGTGCCAGCATCCACGGGGGCAGCTCCTACGAGCAGTACTCC. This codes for CASIHGGSSYEQYS.

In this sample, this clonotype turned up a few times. CDR3 sequence (DNA): TGTGCCAGCAGTTACTCGACTAGCGGGGGGACCTACCAAGAGACCCAGTACTTC. It specifies CASSYSTSGGTYQETQYF. The chain employs TRBV6-2 or TRBV6-3 and TRBJ2-5; the match to TRBD2 covers 13 bases. CDR1 and CDR2 (germline): MNHEY, SVGEGT. CDR3 length equals 18 residues. With 0 bases clipped from V and 0 bases from J, the junction kept 4 bases outside the gene matches.

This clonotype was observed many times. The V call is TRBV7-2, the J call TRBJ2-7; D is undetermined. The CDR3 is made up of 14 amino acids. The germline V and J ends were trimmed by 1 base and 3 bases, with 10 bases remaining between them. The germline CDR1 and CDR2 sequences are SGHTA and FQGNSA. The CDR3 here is CASSLEGTGYEQYF. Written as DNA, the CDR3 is TGTGCCAGCAGCTTAGAGGGAACGGGCTACGAGCAGTACTTC.

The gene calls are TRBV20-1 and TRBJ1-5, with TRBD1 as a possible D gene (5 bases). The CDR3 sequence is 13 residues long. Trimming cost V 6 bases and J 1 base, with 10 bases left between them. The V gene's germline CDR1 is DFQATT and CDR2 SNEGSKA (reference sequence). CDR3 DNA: TGCAGTGCCGTCCGGGACAGCAATCAGCCCCAGCATTTT. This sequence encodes CSAVRDSNQPQHF.

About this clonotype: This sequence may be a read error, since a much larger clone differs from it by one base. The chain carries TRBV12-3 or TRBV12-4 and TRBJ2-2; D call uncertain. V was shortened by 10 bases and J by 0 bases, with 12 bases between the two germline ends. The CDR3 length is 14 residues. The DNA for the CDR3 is TGTGCCACCCCGCGGTTCACGAACACCGGGGAGCTGTTTTTT. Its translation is CATPRFTNTGELFF.

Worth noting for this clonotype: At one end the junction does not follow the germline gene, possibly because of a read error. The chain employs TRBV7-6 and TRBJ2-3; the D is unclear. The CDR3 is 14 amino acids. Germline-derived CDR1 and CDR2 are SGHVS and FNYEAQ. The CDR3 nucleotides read TGTGTCAGCAGCCTACCGGTCCAGCCAGATACGCAGTATTTT. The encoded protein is CVSSLPVQPDTQYF.

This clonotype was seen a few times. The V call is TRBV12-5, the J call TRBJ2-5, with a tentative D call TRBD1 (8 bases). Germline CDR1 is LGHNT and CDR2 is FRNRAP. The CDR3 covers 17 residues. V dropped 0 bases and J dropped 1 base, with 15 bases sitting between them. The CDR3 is CASGLVQTGEGQETQYF. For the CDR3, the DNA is TGTGCTAGTGGTTTGGTTCAGACAGGGGAGGGCCAAGAGACCCAGTACTTC.